Listed below are T cell receptor beta chains from one sample, sequenced in a study of beta chain features in type 1 diabetes. TCRdb keeps only in-frame clones here, not all; method: immunoSEQ multiplex PCR. Of 600,000 or so clones listed, 9.5% to 15% are singletons. Sequencing was performed on naive CD4+ T cells from blood. The receptors were sampled from a man aged 30 to 39 with type 1 diabetes. CDR3s leave out the opening cysteine and the closing phenylalanine or tryptophan. Size is omitted from some rows. Given values are once, few, many or a class for expanded clones.

CDR3aa: ASSLAHSAPEGYT; abundance: few; v_gene: TRBV7-9; j_gene: TRBJ1-2
CDR3aa: ASSESLSTGELF; abundance: many; v_gene: TRBV25-1; j_gene: TRBJ2-2
CDR3aa: ASSLQGQGSQQPQH; abundance: few; v_gene: TRBV7-2; j_gene: TRBJ1-5
CDR3aa: ASSLDRMGTEAF; abundance: few; v_gene: TRBV5-1; j_gene: TRBJ1-1
CDR3aa: ASSQSRTNEKLF; abundance: many; v_gene: TRBV4-3; j_gene: TRBJ1-4
CDR3aa: ASSPGSPVDEQY; abundance: -; v_gene: TRBV5-1; j_gene: TRBJ2-7
CDR3aa: ASSFFDGYT; abundance: -; v_gene: TRBV28; j_gene: TRBJ1-2
CDR3aa: ASSSNTGGITEAF; abundance: few; v_gene: TRBV9; j_gene: TRBJ1-1
CDR3aa: ASSLTLAAKNIQY; abundance: -; v_gene: TRBV18; j_gene: TRBJ2-4
CDR3aa: ASHFGTGGWPLH; abundance: -; v_gene: TRBV19; j_gene: TRBJ1-6
CDR3aa: ASSSDSGSYNSPLH; abundance: few; v_gene: TRBV7-8; j_gene: TRBJ1-6
CDR3aa: AIRGLESNEQF; abundance: -; v_gene: TRBV10-3; j_gene: TRBJ2-1
CDR3aa: SFTGGTTGELF; abundance: few; v_gene: TRBV29-1; j_gene: TRBJ2-2